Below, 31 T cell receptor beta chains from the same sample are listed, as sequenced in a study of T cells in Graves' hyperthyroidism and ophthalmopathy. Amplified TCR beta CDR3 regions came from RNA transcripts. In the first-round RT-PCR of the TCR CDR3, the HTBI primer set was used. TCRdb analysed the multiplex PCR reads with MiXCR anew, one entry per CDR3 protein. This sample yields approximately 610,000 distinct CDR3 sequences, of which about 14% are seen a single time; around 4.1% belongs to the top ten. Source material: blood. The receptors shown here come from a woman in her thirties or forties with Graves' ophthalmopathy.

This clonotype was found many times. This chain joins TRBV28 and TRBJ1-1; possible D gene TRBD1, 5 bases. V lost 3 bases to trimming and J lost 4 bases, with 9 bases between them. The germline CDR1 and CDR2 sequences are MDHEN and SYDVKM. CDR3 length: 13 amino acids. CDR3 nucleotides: TGTGCCAGCAGTTTTGAGGGGTTCACTGAAGCTTTCTTT. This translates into CASSFEGFTEAFF.

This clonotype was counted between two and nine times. CDR3 region: CASSQELLAGLNTGELFF. The CDR3 DNA follows: TGCGCCAGCAGCCAAGAACTCTTGGCGGGACTGAACACCGGGGAGCTGTTTTTT. V is TRBV4-3 and J is TRBJ2-2, with D possibly matching TRBD2 (6 bases). The CDR3 covers 18 residues. The germline CDR1 and CDR2 sequences are LGHNA and YSLEER. Trimming stripped 0 bases from V and 1 base from J, with 15 bases between.

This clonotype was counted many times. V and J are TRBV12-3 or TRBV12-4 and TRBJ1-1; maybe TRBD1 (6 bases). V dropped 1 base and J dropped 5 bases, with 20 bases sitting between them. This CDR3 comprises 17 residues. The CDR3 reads CASSLGSAGAGATEAFF. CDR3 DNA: TGTGCCAGCAGTTTAGGGTCGGCTGGGGCAGGGGCGACTGAAGCTTTCTTT.

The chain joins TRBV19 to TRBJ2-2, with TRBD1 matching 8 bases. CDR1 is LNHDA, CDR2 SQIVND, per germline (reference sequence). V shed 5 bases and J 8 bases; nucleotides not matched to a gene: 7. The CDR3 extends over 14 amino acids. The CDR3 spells CASSVTGEEGELFF. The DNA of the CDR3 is TGTGCCAGTAGTGTGACAGGGGAAGAGGGGGAGCTGTTTTTT.

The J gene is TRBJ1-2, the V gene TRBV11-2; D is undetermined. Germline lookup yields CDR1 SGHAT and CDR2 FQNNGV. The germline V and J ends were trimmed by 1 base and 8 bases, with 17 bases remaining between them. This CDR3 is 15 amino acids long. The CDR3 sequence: CASSLGGLGKGGYTF. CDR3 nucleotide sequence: TGTGCCAGCAGCTTAGGCGGTCTGGGGAAAGGCGGCTACACCTTC.

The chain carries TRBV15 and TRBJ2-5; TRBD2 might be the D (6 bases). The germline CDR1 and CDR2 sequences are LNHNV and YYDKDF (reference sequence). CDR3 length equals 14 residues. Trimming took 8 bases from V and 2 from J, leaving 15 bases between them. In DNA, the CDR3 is TGTGCCACCCAACGGGGGACCTCACAAGAGACCCAGTACTTC. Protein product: CATQRGTSQETQYF. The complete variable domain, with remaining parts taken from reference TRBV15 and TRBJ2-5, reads DAMVIQNPRYQVTQFGKPVTLSCSQTLNHNVMYWYQQKSSQAPKLLFHYYDKDFNNEADTPDNFQSRRPNTSFCFLDIRSPGLGDTAMYLCATQRGTSQETQYFGPGTRLLVL.

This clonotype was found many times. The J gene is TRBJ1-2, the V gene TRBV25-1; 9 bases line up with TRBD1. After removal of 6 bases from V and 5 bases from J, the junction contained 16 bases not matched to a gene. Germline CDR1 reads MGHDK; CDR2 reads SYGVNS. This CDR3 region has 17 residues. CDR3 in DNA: TGTGCCAGCAGCCCAATGTCTGGGACAGGGCTGATATATGGCTACACCTTC. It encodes CASSPMSGTGLIYGYTF.

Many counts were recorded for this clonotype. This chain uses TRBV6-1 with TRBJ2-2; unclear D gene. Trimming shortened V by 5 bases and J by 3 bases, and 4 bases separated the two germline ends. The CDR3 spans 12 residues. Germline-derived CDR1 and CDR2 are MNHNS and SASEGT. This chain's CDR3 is CASSKHTGELFF. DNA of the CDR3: TGTGCCAGCAGTAAACACACCGGGGAGCTGTTTTTT.

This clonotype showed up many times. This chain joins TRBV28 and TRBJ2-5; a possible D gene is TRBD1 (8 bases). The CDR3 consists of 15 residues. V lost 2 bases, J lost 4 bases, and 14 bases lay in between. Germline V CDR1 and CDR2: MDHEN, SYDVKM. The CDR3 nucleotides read TGTGCCAGCAGTTTACCCGGGGGGACAGGAGAGACCCAGTACTTC. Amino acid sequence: CASSLPGGTGETQYF. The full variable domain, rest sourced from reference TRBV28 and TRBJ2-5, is DVKVTQSSRYLVKRTGEKVFLECVQDMDHENMFWYRQDPGLGLRLIYFSYDVKMKEKGDIPEGYSVSREKKERFSLILESASTNQTSMYLCASSLPGGTGETQYFGPGTRLLVL.

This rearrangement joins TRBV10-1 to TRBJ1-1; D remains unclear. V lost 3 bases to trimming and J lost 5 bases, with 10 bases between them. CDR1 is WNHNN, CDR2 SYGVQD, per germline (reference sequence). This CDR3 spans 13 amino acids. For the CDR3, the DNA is TGCGCCAGCAGTGATCGATCGAAAACTGAAGCTTTCTTT. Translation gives CASSDRSKTEAFF.

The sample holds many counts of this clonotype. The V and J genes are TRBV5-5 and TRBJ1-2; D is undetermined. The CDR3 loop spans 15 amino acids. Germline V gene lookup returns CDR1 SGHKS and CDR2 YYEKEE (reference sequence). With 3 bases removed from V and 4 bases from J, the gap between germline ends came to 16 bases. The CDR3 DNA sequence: TGTGCCAGCAGCTCCTATACACTGGAGGGCTATGGCTACACCTTC. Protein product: CASSSYTLEGYGYTF.

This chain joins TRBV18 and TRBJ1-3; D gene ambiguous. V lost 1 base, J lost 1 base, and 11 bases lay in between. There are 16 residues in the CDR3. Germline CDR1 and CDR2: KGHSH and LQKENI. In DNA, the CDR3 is TGTGCCAGCTCACCACAGTACAGCGGATCTGGAAACACCATATATTTT. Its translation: CASSPQYSGSGNTIYF.

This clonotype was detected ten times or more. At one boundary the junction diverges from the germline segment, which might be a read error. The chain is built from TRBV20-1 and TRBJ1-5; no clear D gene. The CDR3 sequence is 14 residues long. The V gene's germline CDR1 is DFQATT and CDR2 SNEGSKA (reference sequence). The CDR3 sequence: CSARDLGFNQPQHF. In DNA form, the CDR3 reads TGCAGTGCAAGAGACCTCGGATTCAATCAGCCCCAGCATTTT.

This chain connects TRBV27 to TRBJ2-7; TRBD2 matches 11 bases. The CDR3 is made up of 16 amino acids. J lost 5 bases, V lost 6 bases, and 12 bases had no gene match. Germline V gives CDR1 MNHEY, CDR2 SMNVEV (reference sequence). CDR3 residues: CASRLSISGRAHEQYF. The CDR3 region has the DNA TGTGCCAGCAGACTCTCAATTAGCGGGAGGGCCCACGAGCAGTACTTC.

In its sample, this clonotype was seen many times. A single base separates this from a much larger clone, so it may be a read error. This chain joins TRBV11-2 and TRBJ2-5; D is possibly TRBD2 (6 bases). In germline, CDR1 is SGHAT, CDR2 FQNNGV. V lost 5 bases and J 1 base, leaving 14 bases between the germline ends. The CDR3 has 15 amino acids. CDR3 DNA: TGTGCCAGCAGCCGAGGGGCTAGCGCCCAAGAGACCCAGTACTTC. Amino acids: CASSRGASAQETQYF.

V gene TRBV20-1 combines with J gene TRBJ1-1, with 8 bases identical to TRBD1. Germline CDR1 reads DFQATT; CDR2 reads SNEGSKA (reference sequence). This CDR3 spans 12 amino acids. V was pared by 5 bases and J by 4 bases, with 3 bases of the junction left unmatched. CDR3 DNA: TGCAGTGCTCCCGACAGGGGCACTGAAGCTTTCTTT. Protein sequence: CSAPDRGTEAFF.

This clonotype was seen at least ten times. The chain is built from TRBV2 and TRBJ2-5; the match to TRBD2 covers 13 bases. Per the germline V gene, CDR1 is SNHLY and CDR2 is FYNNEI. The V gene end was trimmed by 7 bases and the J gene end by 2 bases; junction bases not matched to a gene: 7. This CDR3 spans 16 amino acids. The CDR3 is CASTRTSGSGQETQYF. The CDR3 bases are TGTGCCAGCACTAGGACTAGCGGGAGTGGGCAAGAGACCCAGTACTTC. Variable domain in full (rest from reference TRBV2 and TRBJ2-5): EPEVTQTPSHQVTQMGQEVILRCVPISNHLYFYWYRQILGQKVEFLVSFYNNEISEKSEIFDDQFSVERPDGSNFTLKIRSTKLEDSAMYFCASTRTSGSGQETQYFGPGTRLLVL.

The CDR3 DNA reads as TGTGCCAGCAGCTTAAATGGACAGGGCCCTAACTATGGCTACACCTTC. This sequence encodes CASSLNGQGPNYGYTF. The chain has TRBV11-2 and TRBJ1-2; 8 nucleotides agree with TRBD1. Germline V gene sequence: CDR1 SGHAT, CDR2 FQNNGV. This CDR3 has 16 amino acids. The J segment lost 0 bases and the V segment lost 2 bases, leaving 5 bases of the junction unmatched.

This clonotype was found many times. DNA of the CDR3: TGTGCCAGCAGCCAAGATCCTACAGGGGCGGCCAAAAACATTCAGTACTTC. It is translated as CASSQDPTGAAKNIQYF. J is TRBJ2-4 and V is TRBV3-1; TRBD1 agrees at 7 bases. This CDR3 region has 17 residues. V lost 0 bases, J lost 1 base, and 6 bases stayed unmatched. Per the germline V gene, CDR1 is LGHDT and CDR2 is YNNKEL (reference sequence).

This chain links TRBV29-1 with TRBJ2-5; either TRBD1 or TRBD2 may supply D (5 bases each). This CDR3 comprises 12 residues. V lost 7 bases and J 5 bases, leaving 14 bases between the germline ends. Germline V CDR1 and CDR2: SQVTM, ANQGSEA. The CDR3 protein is CSGIRGAETQYF. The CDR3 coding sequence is TGCAGCGGAATTCGGGGCGCTGAGACCCAGTACTTC.

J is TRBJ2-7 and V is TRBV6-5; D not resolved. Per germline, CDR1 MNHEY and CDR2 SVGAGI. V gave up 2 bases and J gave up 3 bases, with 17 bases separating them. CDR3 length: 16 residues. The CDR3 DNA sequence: TGTGCCAGCAGTTACGGAGCCCCCCGAACCAACTACGAGCAGTACTTC. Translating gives CASSYGAPRTNYEQYF.

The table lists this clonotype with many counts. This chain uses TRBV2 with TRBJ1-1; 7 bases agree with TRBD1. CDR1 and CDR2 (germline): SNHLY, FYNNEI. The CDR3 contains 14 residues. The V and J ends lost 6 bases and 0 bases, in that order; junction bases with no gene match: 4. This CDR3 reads CASRSTGLNTEAFF. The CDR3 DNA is TGTGCCAGCAGATCGACAGGGCTGAACACTGAAGCTTTCTTT.

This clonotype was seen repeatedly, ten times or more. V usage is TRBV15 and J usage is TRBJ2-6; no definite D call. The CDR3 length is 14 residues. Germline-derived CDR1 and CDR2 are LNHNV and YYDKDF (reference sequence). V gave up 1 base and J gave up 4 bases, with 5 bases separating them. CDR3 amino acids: CATSRGAGANVLTF. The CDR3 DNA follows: TGTGCCACCAGCAGAGGAGCCGGGGCCAACGTCCTGACTTTC.

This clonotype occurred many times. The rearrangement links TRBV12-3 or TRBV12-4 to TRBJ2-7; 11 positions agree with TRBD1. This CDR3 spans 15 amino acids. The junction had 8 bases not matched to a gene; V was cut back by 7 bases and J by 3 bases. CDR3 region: CASTRRTGGSYEQYF. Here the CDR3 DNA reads TGTGCCAGCACGAGACGGACAGGGGGCAGCTACGAGCAGTACTTC.

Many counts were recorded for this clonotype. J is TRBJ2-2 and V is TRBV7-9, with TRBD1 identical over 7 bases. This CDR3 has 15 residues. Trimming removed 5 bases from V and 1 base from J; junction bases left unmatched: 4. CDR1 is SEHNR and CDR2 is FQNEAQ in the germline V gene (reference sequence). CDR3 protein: CASSPWDRNTGELFF. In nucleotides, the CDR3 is TGTGCCAGCAGCCCCTGGGACAGGAACACCGGGGAGCTGTTTTTT.

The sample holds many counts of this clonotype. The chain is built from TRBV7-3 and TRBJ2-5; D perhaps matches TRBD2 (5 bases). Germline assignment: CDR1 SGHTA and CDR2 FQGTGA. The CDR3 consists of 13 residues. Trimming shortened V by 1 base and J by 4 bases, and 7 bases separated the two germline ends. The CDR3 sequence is CASSLRGIETQYF. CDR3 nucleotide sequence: TGTGCCAGCAGCTTAAGAGGGATAGAGACCCAGTACTTC.

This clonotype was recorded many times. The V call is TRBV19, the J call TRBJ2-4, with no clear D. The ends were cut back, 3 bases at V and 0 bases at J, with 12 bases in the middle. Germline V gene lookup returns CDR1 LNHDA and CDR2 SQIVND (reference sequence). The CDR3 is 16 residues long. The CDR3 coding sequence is TGTGCCAGTAGTATGCAGGATCTGGTAGCCAAAAACATTCAGTACTTC. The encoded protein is CASSMQDLVAKNIQYF. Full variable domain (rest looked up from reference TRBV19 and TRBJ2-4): DGGITQSPKYLFRKEGQNVTLSCEQNLNHDAMYWYRQDPGQGLRLIYYSQIVNDFQKGDIAEGYSVSREKKESFPLTVTSAQKNPTAFYLCASSMQDLVAKNIQYFGAGTRLSVL.

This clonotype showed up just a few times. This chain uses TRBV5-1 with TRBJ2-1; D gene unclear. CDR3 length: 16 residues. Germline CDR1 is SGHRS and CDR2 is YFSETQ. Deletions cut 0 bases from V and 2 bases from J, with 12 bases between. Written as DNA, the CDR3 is TGCGCCAGCAGCTTGGGATATAGCCGCACCTACAATGAGCAGTTCTTC. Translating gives CASSLGYSRTYNEQFF.

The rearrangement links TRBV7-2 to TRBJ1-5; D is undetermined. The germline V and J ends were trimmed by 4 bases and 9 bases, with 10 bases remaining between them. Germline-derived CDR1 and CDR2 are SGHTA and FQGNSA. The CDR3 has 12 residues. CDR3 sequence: CASSSNGGPQHF. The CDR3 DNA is TGTGCCAGCAGCTCGAACGGCGGGCCCCAGCATTTT. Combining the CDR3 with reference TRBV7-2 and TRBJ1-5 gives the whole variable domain GAGVSQSPSNKVTEKGKDVELRCDPISGHTALYWYRQSLGQGLEFLIYFQGNSAPDKSGLPSDRFSAERTGGSVSTLTIQRTQQEDSAVYLCASSSNGGPQHFGDGTRLSIL.

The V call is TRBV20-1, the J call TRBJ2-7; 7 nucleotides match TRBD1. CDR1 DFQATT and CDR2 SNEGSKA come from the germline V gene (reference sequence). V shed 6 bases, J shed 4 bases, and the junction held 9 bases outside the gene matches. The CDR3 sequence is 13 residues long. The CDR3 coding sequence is TGCAGTGCGACCCCGGGACAGCGATACGAGCAGTACTTC. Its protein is CSATPGQRYEQYF.

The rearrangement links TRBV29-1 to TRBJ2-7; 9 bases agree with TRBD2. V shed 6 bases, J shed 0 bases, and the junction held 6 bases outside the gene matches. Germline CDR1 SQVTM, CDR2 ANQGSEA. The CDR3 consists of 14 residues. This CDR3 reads CSVHDSGSSYEQYF. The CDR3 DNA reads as TGCAGCGTCCACGATAGCGGGAGCTCCTACGAGCAGTACTTC.